The source of this TCR beta chain is a study of blood T cell repertoires in COVID-19 (dated by TCRdb to the early 2020s). Regarding the research as a whole: Collaborator samples came from the United States, Italy and Spain and covered acute and convalescent phases of COVID-19. The material from the prospective study consisted of cDNA or gDNA derived from T cells, B-cell-depleted T cells, or PBMCs. Subjects who had been exposed to COVID-19, were actively infected with it, or had recovered from it provided the deeply sampled blood TCRbeta repertoires that made up the dataset. A freely available public database, intended as a resource for researchers studying the immune response to SARS-CoV-2, is where the repertoires were released. Samples were obtained from the ongoing ImmuneRACE study (first 160 participants) and from 950 to 1,500 subjects provided by 6 global collaborators. A de-identified subject ID, COVID-19 status, age in years and sex were almost always included in the sample metadata. Where HLA class I and class II types were available, the types were taken from metadata supplied by the sample provider, not from assay-based typing. The paper as a whole reports these results and caveats: Clinical and demographic metadata were provided uncurated, with the amount varying by source and participant.

A note on this clone: Its binding antigen is unknown. No much larger clone exists at a distance of one base, and base qualities are not known.

TCRbeta CDR3 regions were amplified from genomic DNA using the immunoSEQ Assay, a bias-controlled multiplex PCR. For the original study's pipeline: Within the assay, amplification of reference gene primers was used to estimate how many nucleated cells each sample contained. To quantify the absolute abundance of each unique TCRbeta CDR3 rearrangement, sequence reads were collapsed and filtered. For each sample, productive Simpson clonality was calculated as the square root of Simpson's diversity index over productive rearrangements. What TCRdb holds here is the immuneACCESS table cut down to in-frame rearrangements. Part of the clones is not present; checked against another copy, under half of the missing clones reflect an unresolved V gene, and the others are unexplained. V, J and clone size are taken as reported in that table, and D and trimming were inferred from the DNA itself. This sample gives around 210,000 clones in total; 89% of them show up just once. In total, the top ten clones hold approximately 8.1% of the sample.

Enrolling through a virtual design, the prospective study's participants ranged in age from roughly 18 to 90 years and lived across some 23 United States geographic areas. In the prospective study, participants were assigned to cohorts based on the clinical history participants reported in a screening survey and a study questionnaire. Recovered participants in ImmuneRACE Cohort 3 were defined by two consecutive negative NP/OP PCR tests, clearance by a healthcare professional, or resolution of symptoms. In the prospective study, mobile phlebotomists collected whole blood, serum and a nasopharyngeal or oropharyngeal swab from each participant. Prospective study participants could optionally give additional blood draws and questionnaires over a roughly two-month period. Before DNA extraction, blood samples from the prospective study were shipped at room temperature or frozen. Including cysteine and phenylalanine, the CDR3 has 15 amino acids. Only CDR3 DNA is held: 45 bases, read in frame from base 1. Clipping removes 6 bases from V and 1 base from J, with 6 as the unmatched junction base count. CDR1 and CDR2, looked up from the germline V gene, are MNHEY and SVGAGI.

This clonotype was obtained from a woman aged 18 to 35 who had recovered from COVID-19. Sequencing input: PBMCs or T cells enriched from blood (not recorded which). The sequence is built from TRBV6-5 and TRBJ2-7, with 10 central nucleotides matching TRBD2. The sequenced DNA: TGTGCCAGCAGCGCCCTAGCGGGGGATTCCTACGAGCAGTACTTC. The resulting protein is CASSALAGDSYEQYF.